The 15 T cell receptor beta chains presented below share a single source sample, sequenced in a study of molecular identifiers for immune sequencing clone quantification. TCRdb fed the PCR reads into MiXCR, producing one record per CDR3 protein. The sample records 550,000 to 750,000 distinct CDR3 sequences, roughly 21% being singletons. Material for sequencing was naive CD8+ T cells from blood, with Jurkat cell RNA spiked in. Noted subset: FACS-sorted CD8+CD4-CCR7+CD45RA+ naive T cells. The receptors were gathered from a human donor in good health. Some libraries in this study had Jurkat cell RNA spiked in.

This clonotype occurred many times. The rearrangement links TRBV5-5 to TRBJ1-1; D might be TRBD1 (6 bases). This CDR3 contains 17 residues. The germline V and J ends were trimmed by 2 bases and 0 bases, with 17 bases remaining between them. CDR1 and CDR2 (germline): SGHKS, YYEKEE (reference sequence). CDR3 nucleotide sequence: TGTGCCAGCAGCTTTTTGGGGACACTGGATATGAACACTGAAGCTTTCTTT. Translation gives CASSFLGTLDMNTEAFF.

This clonotype was picked up a small number of times. V usage is TRBV12-3 or TRBV12-4 and J usage is TRBJ2-5, with D perhaps matching TRBD1 or TRBD2 (5 bases each). The V end lost 3 bases, the J end lost 5 bases, and 10 bases lay between the germline ends. The CDR3 contains 13 residues. This CDR3 reads CASSFTREETQYF. The CDR3 DNA follows: TGTGCCAGCAGTTTTACCAGGGAGGAGACCCAGTACTTC.

On this clonotype itself: One end of the junction does not line up with germline, which may come from a read error. The chain joins TRBV19 to TRBJ2-3, with 9 bases matching TRBD1. The germline CDR1 and CDR2 sequences are LNHDA and SQIVND (reference sequence). The CDR3 runs to 15 residues. The chain's CDR3 is CVSKPTGGGGDTQYF. In nucleotides, the CDR3 is TGTGTCAGTAAACCGACAGGGGGTGGTGGAGATACGCAGTATTTT.

The chain links TRBV12-3 or TRBV12-4 to TRBJ1-1; D call uncertain. Trimming stripped 7 bases from V and 1 base from J, with 7 bases between. This CDR3 has 12 residues. The CDR3 sequence is CASTLRNTEAFF. The CDR3 DNA reads TGTGCCAGCACCCTTAGGAACACTGAAGCTTTCTTT.

This clonotype was seen ten or more times. The genes are TRBV10-3 and TRBJ1-5; D uncertain. V shed 3 bases and J shed 6 bases, with 9 bases lying between them. This CDR3 is built from 13 residues. From germline, CDR1 is ENHRY and CDR2 SYGVKD. The CDR3 coding sequence is TGTGCCATCAGTGACGGGGAGGGTCAGCCCCAGCATTTT. Residues: CAISDGEGQPQHF.

V gene TRBV14 combines with J gene TRBJ2-1; TRBD1 matches at 9 bases. V lost 2 bases and J lost 2; bases outside the gene matches: 13. Germline lookup yields CDR1 SGHDN and CDR2 FVKESK. The CDR3 has 19 amino acids. CDR3 coding DNA: TGTGCCAGCAGCCAATCATATGAAAGGACAGGGGCCACCTACAATGAGCAGTTCTTC. As protein: CASSQSYERTGATYNEQFF.

In the case of this clonotype: One junction end disagrees with the germline gene, perhaps due to a read error. The chain couples TRBV5-3 to TRBJ2-3; maybe TRBD2 (6 bases). TRBV5-3 is annotated as an ORF whose role is uncertain. CDR3 size: 18 residues. The CDR3 loop is CASSSGVAPTASTDTQYF. CDR3 in DNA: TGTGCCAGCAGCTCGGGGGTAGCTCCTACTGCTAGCACAGATACGCAGTATTTT.

This clonotype was detected many times. The chain carries TRBV6-6 and TRBJ2-7, with 11 bases fitting TRBD2. Germline CDR1 reads MNHNY; CDR2 reads SVGAGI (reference sequence). V lost 4 bases, J lost 4 bases, and 6 bases stayed unmatched. The CDR3 runs 15 residues. The CDR3 DNA is TGTGCCAGCAGTTCCACCGGGACTAGCGGATACGAGCAGTACTTC. Its translation is CASSSTGTSGYEQYF.

This clonotype was picked up many times. V usage is TRBV7-9 and J usage is TRBJ2-1; no definite D call. Trimming took 4 bases from V and 5 from J, leaving 9 bases between them. CDR3 size: 13 residues. Germline lookup yields CDR1 SEHNR and CDR2 FQNEAQ (reference sequence). CDR3 nucleotides: TGTGCCAGCAGCTCCTCTACGAACAATGAGCAGTTCTTC. Translation gives CASSSSTNNEQFF.

This clonotype was counted only a few times. The V gene is TRBV5-6, the J gene TRBJ2-5, with 7 bases aligning to TRBD2. This CDR3 contains 15 residues. The germline CDR1 and CDR2 sequences are SGHDT and YYEEEE. The ends lost 5 bases at V and 2 bases at J; junction bases unmatched: 9. The CDR3 nucleotides are TGTGCCAGCAGTGGAGTAGCTAGCGGTCAAGAGACCCAGTACTTC. It translates to CASSGVASGQETQYF.

This clonotype was observed a handful of times. In DNA, the CDR3 is TGTGCCAGCGGCCACCCCGGTGACAGTAAACTAGCTAACTATGGCTACACCTTC. This codes for CASGHPGDSKLANYGYTF. The V call is TRBV6-2 or TRBV6-3, the J call TRBJ1-2, with D perhaps TRBD1 (5 bases). CDR3 length: 18 residues. The V gene's germline CDR1 is MNHEY and CDR2 SVGEGT. V shed 8 bases and J shed 0 bases, with 25 bases lying between them.

V is TRBV6-1 and J is TRBJ2-7, with TRBD1 matching 7 bases. The CDR3 is made up of 15 amino acids. V was pared by 6 bases and J by 3 bases, with 11 bases of the junction left unmatched. CDR1 MNHNS and CDR2 SASEGT come from the germline V gene. The CDR3 protein is CASRERQGIIYEQYF. The CDR3 nucleotides are TGTGCCAGCAGGGAAAGACAGGGAATTATCTACGAGCAGTACTTC.

This clonotype was seen a handful of times. CDR3 coding DNA: TGTGCCAGCAGTGACGTCAGTAACCTTAGCACAGATACGCAGTATTTT. Protein: CASSDVSNLSTDTQYF. The rearrangement uses TRBV6-4 and TRBJ2-3; D unclear. The CDR3 has 16 residues. V shed 2 bases and J shed 0 bases, with 12 bases lying between them. Germline V gene sequence: CDR1 MRHNA, CDR2 SNTAGT.

This clonotype was counted ten times or more. The chain links TRBV18 to TRBJ2-1; D not resolved. CDR1 is KGHSH and CDR2 is LQKENI in the germline V gene. With 0 bases removed from V and 8 bases from J, the gap between germline ends came to 14 bases. The CDR3 contains 15 residues. This CDR3 is CASSPPGRVLDEQFF. CDR3 coding DNA: TGTGCCAGCTCACCACCGGGTAGGGTCTTGGATGAGCAGTTCTTC.

This clonotype was seen only once. A much larger clone differs from this one at a single base, so this may be a read error. The chain uses TRBV20-1 and TRBJ2-7; 13 nucleotides match TRBD2. CDR3 length equals 15 residues. Germline-derived CDR1 and CDR2 are DFQATT and SNEGSKA (reference sequence). As DNA, the CDR3 is TGCAGTGCTAGAGAGGGGACTAGCGGGATCTACGGGCAGTACTTC. Amino acid sequence: CSAREGTSGIYGQYF.